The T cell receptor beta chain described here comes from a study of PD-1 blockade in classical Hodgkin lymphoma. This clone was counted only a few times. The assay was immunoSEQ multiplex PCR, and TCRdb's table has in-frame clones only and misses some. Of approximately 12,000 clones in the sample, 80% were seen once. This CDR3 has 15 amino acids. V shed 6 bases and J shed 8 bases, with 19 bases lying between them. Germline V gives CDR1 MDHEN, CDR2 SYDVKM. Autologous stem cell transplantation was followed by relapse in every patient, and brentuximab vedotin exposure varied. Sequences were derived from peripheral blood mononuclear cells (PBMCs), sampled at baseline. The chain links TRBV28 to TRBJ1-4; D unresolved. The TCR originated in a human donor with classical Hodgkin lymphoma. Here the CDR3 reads CASSTFRVVCEKLFF. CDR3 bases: TGTGCCAGCAGCACCTTCCGAGTGGTGTGCGAAAAACTGTTTTTT.